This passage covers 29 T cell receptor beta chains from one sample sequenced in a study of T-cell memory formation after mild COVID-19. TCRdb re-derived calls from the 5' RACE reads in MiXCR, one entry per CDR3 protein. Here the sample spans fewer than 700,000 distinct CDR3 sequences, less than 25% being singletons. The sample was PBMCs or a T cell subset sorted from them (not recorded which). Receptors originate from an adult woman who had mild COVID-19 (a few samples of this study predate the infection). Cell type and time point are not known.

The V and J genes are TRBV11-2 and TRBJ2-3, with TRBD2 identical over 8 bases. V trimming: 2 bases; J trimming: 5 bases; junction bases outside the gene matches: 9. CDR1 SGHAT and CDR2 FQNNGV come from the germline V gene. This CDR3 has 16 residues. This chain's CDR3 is CASSLSGGAREDTQYF. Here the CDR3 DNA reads TGTGCCAGCAGCTTATCCGGGGGGGCGCGGGAAGATACGCAGTATTTT.

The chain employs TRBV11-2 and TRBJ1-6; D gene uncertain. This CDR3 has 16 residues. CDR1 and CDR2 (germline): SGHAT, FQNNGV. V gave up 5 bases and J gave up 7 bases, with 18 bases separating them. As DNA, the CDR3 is TGTGCCAGCAGCCCTCGTCCGGGAGGGTCCAATTCACCCCTCCACTTT. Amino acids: CASSPRPGGSNSPLHF.

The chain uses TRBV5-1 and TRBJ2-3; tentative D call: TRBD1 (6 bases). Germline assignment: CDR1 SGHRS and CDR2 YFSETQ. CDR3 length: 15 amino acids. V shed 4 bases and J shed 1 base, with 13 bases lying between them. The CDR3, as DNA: TGCGCCAGCAGCCCGGACAGTGGACGCACAGATACGCAGTATTTT. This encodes CASSPDSGRTDTQYF. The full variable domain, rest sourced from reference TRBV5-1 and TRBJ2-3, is KAGVTQTPRYLIKTRGQQVTLSCSPISGHRSVSWYQQTPGQGLQFLFEYFSETQRNKGNFPGRFSGRQFSNSRSEMNVSTLELGDSALYLCASSPDSGRTDTQYFGPGTRLTVL.

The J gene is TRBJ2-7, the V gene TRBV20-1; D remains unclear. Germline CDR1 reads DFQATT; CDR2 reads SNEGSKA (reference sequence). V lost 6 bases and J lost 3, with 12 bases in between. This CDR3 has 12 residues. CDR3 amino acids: CSASKSDYEQYF. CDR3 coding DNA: TGCAGTGCCTCTAAGAGTGACTACGAGCAGTACTTC.

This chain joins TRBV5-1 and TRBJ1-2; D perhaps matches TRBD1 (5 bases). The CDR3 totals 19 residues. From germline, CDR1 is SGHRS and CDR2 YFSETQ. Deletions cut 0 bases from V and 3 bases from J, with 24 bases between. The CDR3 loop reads CASSLAASVSGFLDYGYTF. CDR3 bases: TGCGCCAGCAGCTTGGCGGCTTCTGTTTCAGGGTTCCTAGACTATGGCTACACCTTC.

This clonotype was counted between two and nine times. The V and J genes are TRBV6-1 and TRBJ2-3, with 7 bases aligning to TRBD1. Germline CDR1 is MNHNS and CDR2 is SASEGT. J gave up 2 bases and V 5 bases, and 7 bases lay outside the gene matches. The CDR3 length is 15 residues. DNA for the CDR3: TGTGCCAGCAGTACCGGGACAGCGCTCACAGATACGCAGTATTTT. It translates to CASSTGTALTDTQYF.

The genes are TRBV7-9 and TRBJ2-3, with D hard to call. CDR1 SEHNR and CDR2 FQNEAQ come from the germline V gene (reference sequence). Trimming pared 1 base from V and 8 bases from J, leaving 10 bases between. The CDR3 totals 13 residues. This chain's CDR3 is CASSLVGELTQYF. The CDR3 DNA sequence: TGTGCCAGCAGCTTAGTGGGCGAACTTACGCAGTATTTT.

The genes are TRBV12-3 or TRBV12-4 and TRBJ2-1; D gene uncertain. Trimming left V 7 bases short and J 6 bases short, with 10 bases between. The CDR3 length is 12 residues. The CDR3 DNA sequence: TGTGCCAGCACCCTTTATTTCAATGAGCAGTTCTTC. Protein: CASTLYFNEQFF.

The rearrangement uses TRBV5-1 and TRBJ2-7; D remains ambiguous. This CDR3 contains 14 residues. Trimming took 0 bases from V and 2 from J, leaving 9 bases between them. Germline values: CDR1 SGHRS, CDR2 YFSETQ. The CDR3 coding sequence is TGCGCCAGCAGCTTGGCTGGGGAAGCCTACGAGCAGTACTTC. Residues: CASSLAGEAYEQYF. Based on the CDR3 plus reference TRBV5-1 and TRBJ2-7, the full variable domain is KAGVTQTPRYLIKTRGQQVTLSCSPISGHRSVSWYQQTPGQGLQFLFEYFSETQRNKGNFPGRFSGRQFSNSRSEMNVSTLELGDSALYLCASSLAGEAYEQYFGPGTRLTVT.

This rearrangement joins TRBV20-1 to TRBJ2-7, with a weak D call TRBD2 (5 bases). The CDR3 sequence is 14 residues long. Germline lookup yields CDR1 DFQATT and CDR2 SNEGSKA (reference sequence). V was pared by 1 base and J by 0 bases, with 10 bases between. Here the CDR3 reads CSARVPDSSYEQYF. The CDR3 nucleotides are TGCAGTGCTAGAGTCCCGGACTCCTCCTACGAGCAGTACTTC.

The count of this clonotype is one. CDR3 sequence reads: CAWSFSQEKLFF. DNA of the CDR3: TGTGCCTGGAGTTTTAGCCAGGAAAAACTGTTTTTT. The chain combines TRBV30 with TRBJ1-4; D is ambiguous. The CDR3 contains 12 residues. V lost 2 bases, J lost 8 bases, and 9 bases lay in between. Germline V gives CDR1 GTSNPN, CDR2 SVGIG (reference sequence).

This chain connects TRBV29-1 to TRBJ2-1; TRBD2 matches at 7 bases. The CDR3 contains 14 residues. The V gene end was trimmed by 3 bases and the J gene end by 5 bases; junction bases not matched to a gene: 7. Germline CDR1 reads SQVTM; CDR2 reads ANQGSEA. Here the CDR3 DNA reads TGCAGCGTTGATAGGCGCGGGAGAAACAATGAGCAGTTCTTC. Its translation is CSVDRRGRNNEQFF.

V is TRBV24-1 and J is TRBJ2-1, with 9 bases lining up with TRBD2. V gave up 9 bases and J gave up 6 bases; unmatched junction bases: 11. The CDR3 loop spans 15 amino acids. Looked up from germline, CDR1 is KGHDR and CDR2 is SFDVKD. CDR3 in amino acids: CATGRGAGGSNEQFF. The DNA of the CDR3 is TGTGCCACCGGCCGGGGAGCGGGGGGTTCCAATGAGCAGTTCTTC.

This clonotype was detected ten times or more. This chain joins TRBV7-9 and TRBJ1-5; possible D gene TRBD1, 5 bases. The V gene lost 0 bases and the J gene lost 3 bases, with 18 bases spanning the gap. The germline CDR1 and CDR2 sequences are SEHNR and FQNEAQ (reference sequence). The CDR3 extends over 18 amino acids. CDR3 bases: TGTGCCAGCAGCTTAGCTCCCCCCTCCGGGGCTCTCAATCAGCCCCAGCATTTT. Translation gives CASSLAPPSGALNQPQHF.

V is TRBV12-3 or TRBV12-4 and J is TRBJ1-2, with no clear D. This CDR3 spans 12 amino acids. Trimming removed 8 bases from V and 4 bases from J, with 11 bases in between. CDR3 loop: CASGWVRYGYTF. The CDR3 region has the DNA TGTGCCAGCGGCTGGGTTCGCTATGGCTACACCTTC.

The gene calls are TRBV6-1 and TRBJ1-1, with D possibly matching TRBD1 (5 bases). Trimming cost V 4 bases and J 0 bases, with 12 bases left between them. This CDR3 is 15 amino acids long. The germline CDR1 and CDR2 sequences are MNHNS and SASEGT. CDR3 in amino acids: CASSVQVSLNTEAFF. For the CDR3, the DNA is TGTGCCAGCAGTGTACAGGTCAGCTTGAACACTGAAGCTTTCTTT.

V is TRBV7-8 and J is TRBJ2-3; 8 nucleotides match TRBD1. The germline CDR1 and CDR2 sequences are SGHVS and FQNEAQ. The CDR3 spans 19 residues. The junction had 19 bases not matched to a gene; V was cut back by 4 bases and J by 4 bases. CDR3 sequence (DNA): TGTGCCAGCAGCTCCTCATCTGTCACTACAGGGGGGCACGCAGATACGCAGTATTTT. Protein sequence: CASSSSSVTTGGHADTQYF. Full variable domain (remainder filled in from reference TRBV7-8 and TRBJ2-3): GAGVSQSPRYKVAKRGQDVALRCDPISGHVSLFWYQQALGQGPEFLTYFQNEAQLDKSGLPSDRFFAERPEGSVSTLKIQRTQQEDSAVYLCASSSSSVTTGGHADTQYFGPGTRLTVL.

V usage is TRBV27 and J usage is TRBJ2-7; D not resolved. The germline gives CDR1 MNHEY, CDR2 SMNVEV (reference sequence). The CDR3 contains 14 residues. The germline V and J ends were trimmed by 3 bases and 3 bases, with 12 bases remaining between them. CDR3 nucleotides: TGTGCCAGCAGTTTTCGGCAGGCCAACTACGAGCAGTACTTC. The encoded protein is CASSFRQANYEQYF.

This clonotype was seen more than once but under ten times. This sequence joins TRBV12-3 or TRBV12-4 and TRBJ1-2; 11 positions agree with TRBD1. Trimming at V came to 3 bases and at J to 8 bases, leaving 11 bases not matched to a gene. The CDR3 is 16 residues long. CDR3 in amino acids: CASSLPPDRGPEGYTF. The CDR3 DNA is TGTGCCAGCAGTTTGCCTCCGGACAGGGGGCCGGAGGGCTACACCTTC.

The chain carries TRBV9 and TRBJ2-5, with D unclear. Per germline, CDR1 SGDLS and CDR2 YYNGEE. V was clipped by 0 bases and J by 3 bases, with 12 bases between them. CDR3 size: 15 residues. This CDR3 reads CASSVAGGKEETQYF. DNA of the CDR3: TGTGCCAGCAGCGTAGCGGGTGGAAAGGAAGAGACCCAGTACTTC.

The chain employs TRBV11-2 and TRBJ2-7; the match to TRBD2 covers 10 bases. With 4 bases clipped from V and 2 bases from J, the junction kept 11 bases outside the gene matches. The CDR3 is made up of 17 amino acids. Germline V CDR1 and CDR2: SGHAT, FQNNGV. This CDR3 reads CASSYHTRTSGPYEQYF. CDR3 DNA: TGTGCCAGCAGCTACCACACGAGGACTAGCGGTCCCTACGAGCAGTACTTC.

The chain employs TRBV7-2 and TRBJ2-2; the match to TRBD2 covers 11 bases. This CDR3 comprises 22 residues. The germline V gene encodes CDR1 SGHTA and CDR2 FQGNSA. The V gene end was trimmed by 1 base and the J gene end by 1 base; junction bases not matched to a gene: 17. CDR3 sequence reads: CASSLVPPRVAGGPGNTGELFF. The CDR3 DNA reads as TGTGCCAGCAGCTTAGTCCCCCCGCGGGTAGCGGGGGGGCCGGGGAACACCGGGGAGCTGTTTTTT.

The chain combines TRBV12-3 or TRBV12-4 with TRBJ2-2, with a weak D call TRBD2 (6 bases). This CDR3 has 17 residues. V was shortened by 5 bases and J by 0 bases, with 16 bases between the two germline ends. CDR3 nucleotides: TGTGCCAGCAGTCCCCACTGGCTAGCGCCGAACACCGGGGAGCTGTTTTTT. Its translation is CASSPHWLAPNTGELFF.

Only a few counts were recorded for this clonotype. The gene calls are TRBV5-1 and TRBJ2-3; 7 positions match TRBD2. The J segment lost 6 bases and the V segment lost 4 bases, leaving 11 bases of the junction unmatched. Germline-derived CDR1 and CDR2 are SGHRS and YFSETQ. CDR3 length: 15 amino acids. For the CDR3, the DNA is TGCGCCAGCAGCATGAGCGGGACCCCGGAGGATACGCAGTATTTT. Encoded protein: CASSMSGTPEDTQYF.

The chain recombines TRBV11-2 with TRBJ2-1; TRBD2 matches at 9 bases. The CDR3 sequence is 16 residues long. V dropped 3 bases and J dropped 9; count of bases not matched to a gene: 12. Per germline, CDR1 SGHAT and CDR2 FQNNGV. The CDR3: CASSLRLAGPPSEQFF. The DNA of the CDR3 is TGTGCCAGCAGCTTGAGGCTAGCGGGGCCCCCATCTGAGCAGTTCTTC.

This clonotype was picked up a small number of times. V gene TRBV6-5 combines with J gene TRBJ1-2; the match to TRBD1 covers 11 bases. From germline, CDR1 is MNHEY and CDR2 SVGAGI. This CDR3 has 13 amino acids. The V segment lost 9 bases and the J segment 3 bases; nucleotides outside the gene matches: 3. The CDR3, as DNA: TGTGCCAGTTGGACAGGGGGCGACTATGGCTACACCTTC. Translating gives CASWTGGDYGYTF.

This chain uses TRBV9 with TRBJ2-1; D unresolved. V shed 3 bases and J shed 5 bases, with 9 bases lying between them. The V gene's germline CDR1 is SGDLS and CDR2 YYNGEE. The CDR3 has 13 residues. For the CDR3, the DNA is TGTGCCAGCAGCGACTACCGGGACAATGAGCAGTTCTTC. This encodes CASSDYRDNEQFF.

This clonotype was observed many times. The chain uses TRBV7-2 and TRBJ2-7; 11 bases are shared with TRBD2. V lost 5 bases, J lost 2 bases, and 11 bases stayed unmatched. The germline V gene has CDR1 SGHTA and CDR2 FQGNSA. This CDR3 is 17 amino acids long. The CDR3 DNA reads TGTGCCAGCAGCATACGGGATCTAGCGGGAGGTCCCTACGAGCAGTACTTC. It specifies CASSIRDLAGGPYEQYF.

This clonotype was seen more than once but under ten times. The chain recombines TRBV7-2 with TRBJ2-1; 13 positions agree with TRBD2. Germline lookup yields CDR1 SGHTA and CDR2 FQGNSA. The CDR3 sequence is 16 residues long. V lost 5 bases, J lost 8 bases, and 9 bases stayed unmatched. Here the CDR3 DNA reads TGTGCCAGCAGCCCGCGGACTAGCGGGAGTTGGGATGAGCAGTTCTTC. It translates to CASSPRTSGSWDEQFF.